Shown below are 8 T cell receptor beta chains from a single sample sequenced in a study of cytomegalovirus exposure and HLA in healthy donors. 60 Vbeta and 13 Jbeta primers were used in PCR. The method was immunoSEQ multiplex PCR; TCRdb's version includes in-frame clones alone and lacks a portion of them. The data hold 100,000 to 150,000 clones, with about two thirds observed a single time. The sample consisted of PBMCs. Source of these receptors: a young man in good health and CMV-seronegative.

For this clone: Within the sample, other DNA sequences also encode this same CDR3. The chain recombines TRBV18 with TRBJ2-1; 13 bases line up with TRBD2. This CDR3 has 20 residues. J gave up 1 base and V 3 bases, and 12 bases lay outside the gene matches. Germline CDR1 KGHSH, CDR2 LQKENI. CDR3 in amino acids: CASSPGSRLAGGGSYNEQFF. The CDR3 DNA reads TGTGCCAGCTCACCGGGCTCAAGACTAGCGGGGGGTGGGTCCTACAATGAGCAGTTCTTC.

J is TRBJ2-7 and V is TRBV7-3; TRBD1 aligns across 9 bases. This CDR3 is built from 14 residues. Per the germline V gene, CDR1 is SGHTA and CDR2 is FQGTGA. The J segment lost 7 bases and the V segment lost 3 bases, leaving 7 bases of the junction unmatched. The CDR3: CASSLTGGGQEQYF. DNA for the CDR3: TGTGCCAGCAGCTTGACAGGGGGAGGTCAGGAGCAGTACTTC.

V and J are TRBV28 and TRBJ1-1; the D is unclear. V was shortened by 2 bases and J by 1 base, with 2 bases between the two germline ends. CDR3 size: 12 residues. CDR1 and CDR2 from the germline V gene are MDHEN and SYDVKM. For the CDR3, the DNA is TGTGCCAGCAGTTTACAGAACACTGAAGCTTTCTTT. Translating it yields CASSLQNTEAFF.

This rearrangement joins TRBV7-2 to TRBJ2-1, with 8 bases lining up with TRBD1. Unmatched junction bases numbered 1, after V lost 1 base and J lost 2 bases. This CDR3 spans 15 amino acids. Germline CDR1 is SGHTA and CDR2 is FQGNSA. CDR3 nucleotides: TGTGCCAGCAGCTTAGGGACAGGGACCTACAATGAGCAGTTCTTC. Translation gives CASSLGTGTYNEQFF.

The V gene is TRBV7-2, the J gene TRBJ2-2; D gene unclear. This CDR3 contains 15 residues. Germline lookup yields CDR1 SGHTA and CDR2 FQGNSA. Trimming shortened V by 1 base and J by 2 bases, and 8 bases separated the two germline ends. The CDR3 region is CASSLGPANTGELFF. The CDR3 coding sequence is TGTGCCAGCAGCTTAGGGCCCGCAAACACCGGGGAGCTGTTTTTT.

The CDR3 region has the DNA TGCAGCGTAGCGGGGGCCTACGAGCAGTACTTC. Protein product: CSVAGAYEQYF. The J gene is TRBJ2-5, the V gene TRBV29-1; the match to TRBD2 covers 8 bases. The end of the DNA aligns better with TRBJ2-7, so the J call may be wrong. Germline V CDR1 and CDR2: SQVTM, ANQGSEA. The CDR3 loop spans 11 amino acids.

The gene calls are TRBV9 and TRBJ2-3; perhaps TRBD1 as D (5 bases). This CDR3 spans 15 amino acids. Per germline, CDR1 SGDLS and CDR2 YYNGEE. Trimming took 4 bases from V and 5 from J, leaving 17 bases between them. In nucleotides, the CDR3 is TGTGCCAGCAGCATACAGGACAACCAAGTAGATACGCAGTATTTT. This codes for CASSIQDNQVDTQYF.

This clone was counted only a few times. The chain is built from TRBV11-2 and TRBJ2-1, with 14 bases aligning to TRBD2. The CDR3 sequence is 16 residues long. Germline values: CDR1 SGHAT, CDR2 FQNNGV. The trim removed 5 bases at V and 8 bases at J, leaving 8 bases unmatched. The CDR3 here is CASSGRTSGGNDEQFF. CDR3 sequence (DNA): TGTGCCAGCAGCGGGAGGACTAGCGGGGGGAACGATGAGCAGTTCTTC.